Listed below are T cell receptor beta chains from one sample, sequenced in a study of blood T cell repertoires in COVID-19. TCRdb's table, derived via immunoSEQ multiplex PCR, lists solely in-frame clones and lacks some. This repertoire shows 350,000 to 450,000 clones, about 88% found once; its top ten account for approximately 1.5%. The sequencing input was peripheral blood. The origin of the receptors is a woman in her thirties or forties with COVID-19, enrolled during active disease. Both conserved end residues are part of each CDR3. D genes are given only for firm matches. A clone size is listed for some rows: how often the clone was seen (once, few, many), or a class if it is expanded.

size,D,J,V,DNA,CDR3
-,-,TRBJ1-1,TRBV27,TGTGCCAGCAGTTACACAGTGAACACTGAAGCTTTCTTT,CASSYTVNTEAFF
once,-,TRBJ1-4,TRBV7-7,TGTGCTAGCAGCTTAATCAGGGTAATGAATGAAAAACTGTTTTTT,CASSLIRVMNEKLFF
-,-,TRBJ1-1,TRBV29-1,TGCAGCGGCGTGGCAGGGTACTCCCGGGTTGAAGCTTTCTTT,CSGVAGYSRVEAFF
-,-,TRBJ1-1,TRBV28,TGTGCCAGCAGTTCAGGGATTTGGGCTGAAGCTTTCTTT,CASSSGIWAEAFF
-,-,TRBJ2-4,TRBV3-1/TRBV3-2,TGTGCCAGCAGCCAATTGACAGGCATGGCCAAAAACATTCAGTACTTC,CASSQLTGMAKNIQYF
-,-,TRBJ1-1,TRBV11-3,TGTGCCAGCAGCTTAGGGGCAGGCAACACTGAAGCTTTCTTT,CASSLGAGNTEAFF
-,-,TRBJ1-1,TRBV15,TGTGCCACCAGCGTACAGGGAGGGTACACTGAAGCTTTCTTT,CATSVQGGYTEAFF
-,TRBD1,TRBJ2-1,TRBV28,TGTGCCAGCAGTTTATGGACAGGGGTCCTCTACAATGAGCAGTTCTTC,CASSLWTGVLYNEQFF
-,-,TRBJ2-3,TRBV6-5,TGTGCCAGCCGGGGACTGAGCACAGATACGCAGTATTTT,CASRGLSTDTQYF
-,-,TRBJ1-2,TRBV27,TGTGCCAGCAGCCACAGTTCTAACTATGGCTACACCTTC,CASSHSSNYGYTF